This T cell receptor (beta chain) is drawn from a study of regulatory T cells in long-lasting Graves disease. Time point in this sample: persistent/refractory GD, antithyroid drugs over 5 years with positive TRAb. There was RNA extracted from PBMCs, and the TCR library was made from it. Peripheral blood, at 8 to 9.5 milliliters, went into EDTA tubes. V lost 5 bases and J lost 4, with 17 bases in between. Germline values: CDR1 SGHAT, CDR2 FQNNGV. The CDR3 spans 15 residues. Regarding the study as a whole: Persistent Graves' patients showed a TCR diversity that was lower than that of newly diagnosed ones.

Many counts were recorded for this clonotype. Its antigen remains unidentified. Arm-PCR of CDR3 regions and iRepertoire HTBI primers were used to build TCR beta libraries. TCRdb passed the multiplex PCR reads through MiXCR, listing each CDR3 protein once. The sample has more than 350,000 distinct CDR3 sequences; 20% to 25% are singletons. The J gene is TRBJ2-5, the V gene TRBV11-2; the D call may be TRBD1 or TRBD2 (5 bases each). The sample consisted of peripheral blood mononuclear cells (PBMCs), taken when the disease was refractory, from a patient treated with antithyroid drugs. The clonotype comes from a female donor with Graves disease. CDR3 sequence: CASSGDALKGETQYF. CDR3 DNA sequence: TGTGCCAGCAGCGGGGACGCTTTGAAGGGAGAGACCCAGTACTTC.